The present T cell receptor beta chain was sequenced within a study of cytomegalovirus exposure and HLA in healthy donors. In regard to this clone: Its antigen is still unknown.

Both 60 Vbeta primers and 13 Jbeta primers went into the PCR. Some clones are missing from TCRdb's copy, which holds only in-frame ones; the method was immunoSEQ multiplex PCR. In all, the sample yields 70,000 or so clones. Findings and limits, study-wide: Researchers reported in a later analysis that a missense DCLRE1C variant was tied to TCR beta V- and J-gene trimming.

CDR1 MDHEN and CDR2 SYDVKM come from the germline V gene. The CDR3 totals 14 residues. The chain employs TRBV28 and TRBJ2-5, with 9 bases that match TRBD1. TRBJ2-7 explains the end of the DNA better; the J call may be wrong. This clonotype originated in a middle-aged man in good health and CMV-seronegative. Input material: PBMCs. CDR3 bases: TGTGCCAGCAGTTTGGGACAGGGCCTAGGCGAGCAGTACTTC. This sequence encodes CASSLGQGLGEQYF.